One and the same sample provided the 26 T cell receptor beta chains below, sequenced in a study of tissue T cells after allogeneic stem cell transplantation. The data were produced by immunoSEQ multiplex PCR, yet TCRdb's version contains in-frame clones alone and is incomplete. The sample has thousands of clones, approximately 50% seen once; the top ten hold 3.8%. Time point in this sample: mouse harvest day 7 after allogeneic transplant. Mouse grafts combined 10^7 T-cell-depleted bone marrow cells with 10^6 splenic CD5+ T cells. The source material was gut tissue. The origin of the receptors is a female BALB/c mouse given C57BL/6 T cells with graft-versus-host disease after an allogeneic hematopoietic cell transplant.

This clone was detected a few times. Gene names are mouse gene names. The read terminates 1 residue before the CDR3 end, so the remaining end is supplied by the germline J gene. This chain links TRBV23 with TRBJ2-4; the table's D gene call, TRBD1, was not cross checked with the DNA. Per the germline V gene, CDR1 is KGHTA and CDR2 is FQNQQP. This CDR3 is built from 14 residues. The sequenced CDR3 bases are TGCTCCAGCAGTCTGGGACATAGTCAAAACACCTTGTAC. Its protein is CSSSLGHSQNTLY. The full CDR3 sequence reads CSSSLGHSQNTLYF. The full variable domain, rest sourced from reference TRBV23 and TRBJ2-4, is DAAVTQKPRYLIKMKGQEAEMKCIPEKGHTAVFWYQQKQSKELKFLIYFQNQQPLDQIDMVKERFSAVCPSSSLCSLGIRTCEAEDSALYLCSSSLGHSQNTLYFGAGTRLSVL.

On this clone: Each gene name is a mouse one. The read ends 1 residue shy of where the CDR3 ends; the end is completed using the germline J gene. The chain links TRBV19 to TRBJ1-3, with D maybe TRBD1 (6 bases). This CDR3 is 15 amino acids long. Trimming cost V 1 base and J 0 bases, with 8 bases left between them. Germline V gene lookup returns CDR1 FNHDT and CDR2 SITEND (reference sequence). Here the CDR3 reads CASSIRDISGNTLYF. The part of the CDR3 DNA that was read is TGTGCCAGCAGTATAAGGGACATTTCTGGAAATACGCTCTAT.

Turning to this clone: The listed genes are named as in mouse. The CDR3 end is not reached by the read, which stops 1 residue before it; the germline J gene fills it in. The rearrangement links TRBV13-2 to TRBJ1-1, with D unclear. The CDR3 runs to 14 residues. The germline V gene has CDR1 NNHNN and CDR2 SYGAGS (reference sequence). Trimming shortened V by 0 bases and J by 0 bases, and 6 bases separated the two germline ends. CDR3 sequence: CASGDGGSNTEVFF. Incomplete CDR3 DNA: TGTGCCAGCGGTGATGGAGGTTCAAACACAGAAGTCTTC.

The table lists this clone with a few counts. Genes here carry mouse names. The part of the CDR3 DNA that was read is TGCTCCAGCAGCCGGACATCAAACTCCGACTACACC. Its protein is CSSSRTSNSDYT. The whole CDR3 sequence reads CSSSRTSNSDYTF. The chain couples TRBV23 to TRBJ1-2; TRBD1, as called in the table, went unchecked against the DNA. The missing CDR3 end, 1 residue past where the read stops, is filled in from the germline J gene. CDR3 length: 13 residues. CDR1 is KGHTA, CDR2 FQNQQP, per germline. Using reference TRBV23 and TRBJ1-2 for the parts outside the CDR3, the full variable domain is DAAVTQKPRYLIKMKGQEAEMKCIPEKGHTAVFWYQQKQSKELKFLIYFQNQQPLDQIDMVKERFSAVCPSSSLCSLGIRTCEAEDSALYLCSSSRTSNSDYTFGSGTRLLVI.

In the case of this clone: Genes here carry mouse names. The CDR3 goes on 1 residue after the read ends, and that part is filled in from the germline J gene. The rearrangement links TRBV12-2 to TRBJ1-1; 9 bases are shared with TRBD1. This CDR3 is 15 amino acids long. The V and J ends lost 0 bases and 5 bases, in that order; junction bases with no gene match: 6. Germline CDR1 and CDR2: SGHLS and HYDKME. Partial CDR3 DNA: TGTGCCAGCTCTCTCGAGGACAGGGGAGGGACAGAAGTCTTC. Protein product: CASSLEDRGGTEVF. The CDR3 in full is CASSLEDRGGTEVFF.

This clone was seen once. Genes and germline come from the mouse. The CDR3 end lies 1 residue beyond the end of the read and is filled in from the germline J gene. The chain combines TRBV12-1 with TRBJ2-2; D not certain. V lost 4 bases to trimming and J lost 4 bases, with 9 bases between them. Germline V gene data show CDR1 as SGHSN and CDR2 as HYEKVE. The CDR3 contains 13 residues. CDR3 in amino acids: CASSRRGTGQLYF. The sequenced part of the CDR3 DNA is TGTGCCAGCTCCCGACGGGGCACCGGGCAGCTCTAC.

With regard to this clone: Gene names are mouse gene names. The chain's CDR3 is CAWSLGQGWGAETLYF. CDR3 bases read: TGTGCCTGGAGTCTGGGACAGGGGTGGGGTGCAGAAACGCTGTAT. The chain employs TRBV31 and TRBJ2-3, with 10 positions matching TRBD1. Read coverage stops 1 residue before the CDR3 terminus; the germline J gene supplies the remainder. This CDR3 comprises 16 residues. In germline, CDR1 is GKSSPN, CDR2 SITVG. J gave up 1 base and V 0 bases, and 4 bases lay outside the gene matches. The full variable domain, completed using reference TRBV31 and TRBJ2-3, is AQTIHQWPVAEIKAVGSPLSLGCTIKGKSSPNLYWYWQATGGTLQQLFYSITVGQVESVVQLNLSASRPKDDQFILSTEKLLLSHSGFYLCAWSLGQGWGAETLYFGSGTRLTVL.

In the case of this clone: The germline and genes are mouse ones. The DNA ends 1 residue before the CDR3 does, and the rest of the CDR3 is filled in from the germline J gene. The rearrangement joins TRBV13-2 to TRBJ1-1; tentatively, D is TRBD1 (5 bases). Germline values: CDR1 NNHNN, CDR2 SYGAGS (reference sequence). Trimming cost V 2 bases and J 2 bases, with 7 bases left between them. The CDR3 runs to 13 residues. CDR3 sequence reads: CASGEGTNTEVFF. CDR3 DNA, as far as it was read: TGTGCCAGCGGTGAGGGGACCAACACAGAAGTCTTC.

In regard to this clone: Gene names and germline match the mouse. CDR3: CASNRDRGYAEQFF. The DNA read from the CDR3 is TGTGCCAGCAACCGGGACAGGGGTTATGCTGAGCAGTTC. This sequence joins TRBV26 and TRBJ2-1; 10 nucleotides line up with TRBD1. Read sequence stops 1 residue before the CDR3 end, and the germline J gene provides the missing end. Per the germline V gene, CDR1 is KGHPV and CDR2 is FQNQEV (reference sequence). V lost 7 bases and J lost 4; bases outside the gene matches: 4. CDR3 length equals 14 residues.

Regarding this clone: The germline and genes are mouse ones. The read falls 1 residue short of the CDR3 end, and the missing part is taken from the germline J gene. The same CDR3 can be traced to other DNA sequences in this sample. This chain links TRBV26 with TRBJ1-1, with 7 bases lining up with TRBD1. The germline gives CDR1 KGHPV, CDR2 FQNQEV (reference sequence). V lost 3 bases and J lost 1; bases outside the gene matches: 2. The length of the CDR3 is 14 residues. The CDR3 sequence is CASSLGTANTEVFF. Partial CDR3 DNA: TGTGCCAGCAGTCTTGGGACAGCGAACACAGAAGTCTTC.

About this clone itself: Genes and germline are mouse. The read terminates 1 residue ahead of where the CDR3 ends, so the germline J gene completes it. The J gene is TRBJ2-1, the V gene TRBV13-2, with D perhaps TRBD2 (7 bases). V lost 1 base and J lost 3, with 8 bases in between. This CDR3 is 14 amino acids long. Germline V gives CDR1 NNHNN, CDR2 SYGAGS (reference sequence). Partial CDR3 DNA: TGTGCCAGCGGTGATCTGGGGGCCTATGCTGAGCAGTTC. This codes for CASGDLGAYAEQF. The whole CDR3 protein reads CASGDLGAYAEQFF.

With regard to this clone: Genes and germline are mouse. The read terminates 1 residue ahead of where the CDR3 ends, so the germline J gene completes it. This sequence joins TRBV26 and TRBJ1-4; 10 nucleotides align to TRBD1. V lost 5 bases to trimming and J lost 2 bases; unmatched junction nucleotides: 2. The CDR3 loop spans 15 amino acids. Germline V gene sequence: CDR1 KGHPV, CDR2 FQNQEV (reference sequence). The part of the CDR3 DNA that was read is TGTGCCAGCAGTAGGGGACAGGGGTCCAACGAAAGATTATTT. This sequence encodes CASSRGQGSNERLF. The entire CDR3 sequence reads CASSRGQGSNERLFF.

For this clone: One end of the junction does not line up with germline, which may come from a read error. Genes here carry mouse names. Read data end 1 residue before the CDR3 end; the end is taken from the germline J gene. This chain links TRBV29 with TRBJ2-2, with TRBD2 matching 8 bases. Germline CDR1 reads MSHET; CDR2 reads SYDVDS. This CDR3 has 15 amino acids. Partial CDR3 DNA: TGTGCTGGCAGTTCGCTGGGGGGAAACACCGGGCAGCTCTAC. This encodes CAGSSLGGNTGQLY. Given in full, the CDR3 is CAGSSLGGNTGQLYF.

A note on this clone: The listed genes are named as in mouse. The read ends 1 residue before the CDR3 terminus; that terminus is restored from the germline J gene. The chain has TRBV26 and TRBJ2-3; the D gene is possibly TRBD1 (6 bases). CDR1 is KGHPV and CDR2 is FQNQEV in the germline V gene (reference sequence). The CDR3 runs 14 residues. The V end lost 6 bases, the J end lost 0 bases, and 10 bases lay between the germline ends. The sequenced part of the CDR3 DNA is TGTGCCAGCAGCCTCACAGGGAGTGCAGAAACGCTGTAT. Protein sequence: CASSLTGSAETLY. The full CDR3 sequence reads CASSLTGSAETLYF.

This clone was observed a handful of times. Gene names are the mouse ones. Sequencing ends 1 residue short of the CDR3 end; the germline J gene provides the rest. The V call is TRBV23, the J call TRBJ1-4; the D segment call TRBD1 is taken from the table without a DNA check. The CDR3 runs to 14 residues. The germline V gene encodes CDR1 KGHTA and CDR2 FQNQQP. The part of the CDR3 DNA that was read is TGCTCCAGCAGGACAGGGATTTCCAACGAAAGATTATTT. Translation: CSSRTGISNERLF. The full CDR3 reads CSSRTGISNERLFF. The full variable domain, rest sourced from reference TRBV23 and TRBJ1-4, is DAAVTQKPRYLIKMKGQEAEMKCIPEKGHTAVFWYQQKQSKELKFLIYFQNQQPLDQIDMVKERFSAVCPSSSLCSLGIRTCEAEDSALYLCSSRTGISNERLFFGHGTKLSVL.

This clone has more than one count but fewer than ten. Genes and germline are mouse. The read halts 1 residue ahead of the CDR3 end, with the missing end drawn from the germline J gene. The chain couples TRBV26 to TRBJ2-7; 9 positions agree with TRBD2. V dropped 4 bases and J dropped 0; count of bases not matched to a gene: 1. Germline values: CDR1 KGHPV, CDR2 FQNQEV (reference sequence). The CDR3 is 14 amino acids. The part of the CDR3 DNA that was read is TGTGCCAGCAGTCGGGACTGGGTCTCCTATGAACAGTAC. It codes for CASSRDWVSYEQY. The full CDR3 is CASSRDWVSYEQYF.

A note on this clone: The gene names here belong to mouse. The read ends 1 residue early relative to the CDR3; the germline J gene fills the gap. This chain joins TRBV12-1 and TRBJ1-3; D not certain. The CDR3 sequence is 14 residues long. V was clipped by 0 bases and J by 0 bases, with 5 bases between them. The germline V gene has CDR1 SGHSN and CDR2 HYEKVE. The CDR3 loop is CASSLTDSGNTLYF. The CDR3 DNA, read in part, is TGTGCCAGCTCTCTCACGGATTCTGGAAATACGCTCTAT.

By share of the sample, this clone is medium-sized. The listed genes are named as in mouse. The CDR3 loop reads CASSLRGLANERLFF. The part of the CDR3 DNA that was read is TGTGCCAGCAGTTTGAGGGGGCTTGCCAACGAAAGATTATTT. The V and J genes are TRBV14 and TRBJ1-4; 7 nucleotides agree with TRBD1. The read comes to an end 1 residue before the CDR3 does, leaving the germline J gene to fill in the end. V was pared by 2 bases and J by 3 bases, with 4 bases of the junction left unmatched. CDR3 length equals 15 residues. Germline-derived CDR1 and CDR2 are SGHDT and FRDEAV.

Notes on this clone: The genes and germline here are from mouse. The sequence runs out 1 residue before the end of the CDR3; the remainder is reconstructed from the germline J gene. The rearrangement links TRBV12-1 to TRBJ2-3; the match to TRBD1 covers 9 bases. CDR1 and CDR2 from the germline V gene are SGHSN and HYEKVE. The CDR3 covers 15 residues. The junction had 3 bases not matched to a gene; V was cut back by 1 base and J by 2 bases. The CDR3 bases that were read are TGTGCCAGCTCTCTGGGGACAGGGTTTGCAGAAACGCTGTAT. Translated: CASSLGTGFAETLY. In full, the CDR3 is CASSLGTGFAETLYF.

Notes on this clone: Any gene name here is a mouse gene name. The read finishes 1 residue shy of the CDR3 end, and the germline J gene is used to complete it. The chain carries TRBV12-1 and TRBJ2-4; TRBD2 matches 11 bases. The CDR3 spans 17 residues. Germline V gene sequence: CDR1 SGHSN, CDR2 HYEKVE. Trimming at V came to 4 bases and at J to 0 bases, leaving 8 bases not matched to a gene. This CDR3 reads CASSQGLGGYSQNTLYF. The covered CDR3 bases are TGTGCCAGCTCCCAAGGACTGGGGGGCTATAGTCAAAACACCTTGTAC.

This clone appeared once. Gene names and germline match the mouse. With the read ending 1 residue before the CDR3 end, the germline J gene is used to fill in that end. The rearrangement uses TRBV26 and TRBJ2-5; TRBD1 agrees at 7 bases. V was pared by 6 bases and J by 4 bases, with 4 bases of the junction left unmatched. Germline lookup yields CDR1 KGHPV and CDR2 FQNQEV (reference sequence). The CDR3 consists of 13 residues. The sequenced part of the CDR3 DNA is TGTGCCAGCAGACTGCAGGGGGAAGACACCCAGTAC. It encodes CASRLQGEDTQY. The CDR3 in its entirety is CASRLQGEDTQYF.

Comments on this clone: Genes and germline come from the mouse. The read finishes 1 residue shy of the CDR3 end, and the germline J gene is used to complete it. This sequence joins TRBV26 and TRBJ1-3; the match to TRBD1 covers 10 bases. Trimming removed 1 base from V and 2 bases from J; junction bases left unmatched: 2. Germline CDR1 reads KGHPV; CDR2 reads FQNQEV (reference sequence). The CDR3 has 16 amino acids. The CDR3 region is CASSLWDRGPGNTLYF. The sequenced part of the CDR3 DNA is TGTGCCAGCAGTCTGTGGGACAGGGGTCCTGGAAATACGCTCTAT.

A word on this clone: The gene names given are mouse names. The DNA ends 1 residue before the CDR3 does, and the rest of the CDR3 is filled in from the germline J gene. The chain carries TRBV26 and TRBJ1-1; D uncertain. Germline CDR1 reads KGHPV; CDR2 reads FQNQEV (reference sequence). This CDR3 comprises 12 residues. Trimming shortened V by 2 bases and J by 0 bases, and 1 base separated the two germline ends. Incomplete CDR3 DNA: TGTGCCAGCAGTCTGCAGAACACAGAAGTCTTC. It yields the protein CASSLQNTEVF. The CDR3 as a whole reads CASSLQNTEVFF. Looking up the rest from reference TRBV26 and TRBJ1-1 gives the full variable domain: NSKVIQTPRYLVKGQGQKAKMRCIPEKGHPVVFWYQQNKNNEFKFLINFQNQEVLQQIDMTEKRFSAECPSNSPCSLEIQSSEAGDSALYLCASSLQNTEVFFGKGTRLTVV.

This clone turned up a few times. Any gene name here is a mouse gene name. The CDR3 extends 1 residue past the end of the read, so its final part is completed from the germline J gene. The chain couples TRBV19 to TRBJ2-7, with D perhaps assigned TRBD1 or TRBD2 (5 bases each). Germline CDR1 is FNHDT and CDR2 is SITEND (reference sequence). V was trimmed by 3 bases and J by 0 bases, leaving 10 bases between them. The CDR3 consists of 14 residues. The CDR3 loop reads CASSRRGPSYEQYF. Partial CDR3 DNA: TGTGCCAGCAGTAGGCGGGGCCCCTCCTATGAACAGTAC.

As concerns this clone: The genes and germline here are from mouse. The CDR3 is cut off 1 residue early in the read; its end comes from the germline J gene. The chain employs TRBV26 and TRBJ1-1; perhaps TRBD1 as D (6 bases). The CDR3 runs 14 residues. The ends were cut back, 4 bases at V and 2 bases at J, with 11 bases in the middle. Germline CDR1 is KGHPV and CDR2 is FQNQEV (reference sequence). The CDR3 loop is CASSQQGANTEVFF. The sequenced CDR3 bases are TGTGCCAGCAGTCAACAGGGTGCCAACACAGAAGTCTTC.

About this clone itself: The gene names here belong to mouse. The read terminates 1 residue ahead of where the CDR3 ends, so the germline J gene completes it. The V gene is TRBV13-2, the J gene TRBJ2-4; D is undetermined. Germline CDR1 is NNHNN and CDR2 is SYGAGS (reference sequence). This CDR3 has 13 residues. V was pared by 2 bases and J by 0 bases, with 4 bases between. The DNA read from the CDR3 is TGTGCCAGCGGTGACAGGAGTCAAAACACCTTGTAC. As protein: CASGDRSQNTLY. The entire CDR3 protein is CASGDRSQNTLYF.